This TCR beta chain was recorded in a study of OX40 agonist ivuxolimab in advanced cancers. Study-level background: Clinicians treated patients with ivuxolimab, an agonistic anti-OX40 (CD134) antibody.

Assay used: immunoSEQ multiplex PCR; TCRdb lists only in-frame clones, some missing. The table has tens of thousands of clones, around 87% seen once. Trimming removed 6 bases from V and 3 bases from J, with 9 bases in between. The CDR3 totals 13 residues. Germline V gives CDR1 ENHRY, CDR2 SYGVKD. The TCR was taken from an adult with an advanced solid tumor such as melanoma, head and neck, liver or kidney cancer. The chain combines TRBV10-3 with TRBJ1-5; D perhaps matches TRBD1 (6 bases). Source: CD4+ or CD8+ T cells sorted from blood, taken in a trial of the OX40 agonist ivuxolimab. The CDR3, as DNA: TGTGCCATCAGCGGACAGTACAATCAGCCCCAGCATTTT. It specifies CAISGQYNQPQHF.